Included here is one T cell receptor beta chain sequence, with context. The antigen is not known. Single viable CD3+CD4+CD8-CD45RO+ cells were sorted as the memory CD4+ T cells. These data belong to a study of memory CD4+ T cells and cytomegalovirus serostatus. TCRdb's copy holds only in-frame clones and misses some; the assay was immunoSEQ multiplex PCR. In the table there are about 47,000 clones, approximately 74% of which are singletons. J was trimmed by 9 bases and V by 0 bases; bases with no gene match: 4. Germline loops: CDR1 MNHEY, CDR2 SVGAGI. This CDR3 contains 14 residues. The study, taken as a whole, reports: CMV serostatus prediction reached median AUC approximately 0.95, or 0.91 with US-trained model.

Sequencing was carried out using memory CD4+ T cells from blood. The receptor's source is an adult in good health and CMV-seropositive. V and J are TRBV6-5 and TRBJ1-5; TRBD1 matches at 8 bases. CDR3 sequence: CASSYSGQGAPQHF. For the CDR3, the DNA is TGTGCCAGCAGTTACTCCGGACAGGGAGCGCCCCAGCATTTT.